This TCR beta chain was observed in a study of neurological immune-mediated disorders. This CDR3 has 15 amino acids. Germline values: CDR1 SGHAT, CDR2 FQNNGV. V was clipped by 2 bases and J by 3 bases, with 13 bases between them. Time point meaning: longitudinal time-point 1 (baseline). TCRdb redid the calling of the 5' RACE reads with MiXCR, one entry per CDR3 protein. Among about 57,000 distinct CDR3 sequences listed, around 10% were seen once. The chain joins TRBV11-2 to TRBJ2-5; D is unclear. The specimen sequenced was PBMCs. This TCR was recovered from a male donor with HTLV-1-associated myelopathy (HAM/TSP). CDR3 sequence: CASSLNPLGKETQYF. The DNA of the CDR3 is TGTGCCAGCAGCTTAAACCCGCTGGGAAAAGAGACCCAGTACTTC.